Described below is a single TCR beta chain sequence and its context. What it recognizes is unknown. This sample is part of a study of regulatory T cells in long-lasting Graves disease. Findings and limits, study-wide: Favored gene segments in persistent disease were TRBV28, TRBJ1-2 and TRBJ2-5.

Arm-PCR of CDR3 regions with iRepertoire HTBI primers generated TCR beta libraries. TCRdb independently ran MiXCR on the multiplex PCR reads; one entry per CDR3 protein. The data show more than 400,000 distinct CDR3 sequences, around 15% seen once. Noted time point: newly diagnosed GD, antithyroid drugs for less than 3 months. RNA extracted from PBMCs served as the sequencing template. V lost 1 base to trimming and J lost 8 bases; unmatched junction nucleotides: 7. Germline CDR1 and CDR2: SEHNR and FQNEAQ (reference sequence). The CDR3 sequence is 15 residues long. The sample also formed part of further work on T cells in Graves' hyperthyroidism and ophthalmopathy. That study reports: The hyperthyroidism patients had all been newly diagnosed, and their disease duration was under 2 months. Their ages ranged from 18 to 65 years. The TCR CDR3 first-round RT-PCR relied on the HTBI primer set.

The material sequenced was peripheral blood mononuclear cells (PBMCs), taken at new diagnosis, from a patient treated with antithyroid drugs. This clonotype was obtained from a man aged 35-49 years with Graves disease. The rearrangement uses TRBV7-9 and TRBJ2-1; 8 nucleotides match TRBD1. Here the CDR3 DNA reads TGTGCCAGCAGCTTAGTGGACAGGGACATCTATGAGCAGTTCTTC. This encodes CASSLVDRDIYEQFF.